This TCR beta chain emerged from a study of low-dose radiotherapy and immunotherapy resistance in tumors. For the study at large: Dosing for Cohort 2 consisted of 1 Gy per fraction every two weeks, reaching a total of 13 Gy over 26 weeks. The treatment that patients received was intravenous nivolumab 240 mg every two weeks plus ipilimumab 1 mg/kg every six weeks. Every day for four cycles from cycle 1 day 1, patients took 300 mg of oral aspirin.

Regarding time point: before trial treatment. Donors were treated with nivolumab, ipilimumab, aspirin, and low-dose cyclophosphamide and radiotherapy. In this sample, this clonotype turned up many times. Alpha and beta chains were covered, as first-strand cDNA relied on TRAV- and TRBV-specific primers. TCRs were amplified for roughly 20 PCR cycles with a constant-region primer and V-primer adapter. MiXCR was run by TCRdb on the reads, yielding one entry per CDR3 protein. The data hold 59,000 or so distinct CDR3 sequences, with approximately 25% observed a single time. Per the germline V gene, CDR1 is SQVTM and CDR2 is ANQGSEA. Trimming cost V 6 bases and J 0 bases; bases outside gene matches: 3. This CDR3 spans 14 amino acids.

This receptor was obtained from a male donor with rectosigmoid adenocarcinoma. This sample comprised PBMCs, obtained before treatment. The rearrangement joins TRBV29-1 to TRBJ2-1, with 9 bases aligning to TRBD2. The CDR3 DNA is TGCAGCGTCAGACTAGCGGCCTCCTACAATGAGCAGTTCTTC. Translating gives CSVRLAASYNEQFF.